These 26 T cell receptor beta chains share one sample of origin, sequenced in a study of blood T cell repertoires in COVID-19. Sequenced by immunoSEQ multiplex PCR; TCRdb stores in-frame clones only, minus some. The table includes around 72,000 clones, about 87% detected once. Sequenced input: peripheral blood. Source of these receptors: a woman in her fifties or sixties with acute or convalescent COVID-19.

The gene calls are TRBV4-1 and TRBJ1-2; D is possibly TRBD1 (5 bases). The CDR3 has 16 residues. Germline CDR1 is MGHRA and CDR2 is YSYEKL. The ends were cut back, 3 bases at V and 0 bases at J, with 14 bases in the middle. CDR3 nucleotide sequence: TGCGCCAGCAGCCAGGACATGACGGTATCTAACTATGGCTACACCTTC. This sequence encodes CASSQDMTVSNYGYTF.

This chain connects TRBV3-1 (or the pseudogene TRBV3-2) to TRBJ2-4, with 8 nucleotides matching TRBD2. This CDR3 region has 15 residues. V dropped 6 bases and J dropped 1; count of bases not matched to a gene: 5. Per the germline V gene, CDR1 is LGHDT and CDR2 is YNNKEL (reference sequence). The CDR3 here is CASRPGGAAKNIQYF. As DNA, the CDR3 is TGTGCCAGCAGGCCCGGGGGGGCTGCCAAAAACATTCAGTACTTC.

V and J are TRBV5-4 and TRBJ1-4; 10 positions agree with TRBD1. The CDR3 has 15 amino acids. Germline CDR1 and CDR2: SGHNT and YYREEE (reference sequence). With 0 bases clipped from V and 7 bases from J, the junction kept 3 bases outside the gene matches. CDR3 sequence (DNA): TGTGCCAGCAGCTTGGGGACAGGGGGATTTGAAAAACTGTTTTTT. Protein sequence: CASSLGTGGFEKLFF.

V usage is TRBV16 and J usage is TRBJ2-7; TRBD2 is a possible D gene (5 bases). V lost 4 bases and J 3 bases, leaving 10 bases between the germline ends. The CDR3 spans 13 residues. Germline CDR1 KGHSY, CDR2 FQNENV. This CDR3 is CASSLQGGYEQYF. For the CDR3, the DNA is TGTGCCAGCAGCCTCCAAGGAGGCTACGAGCAGTACTTC. Combining the CDR3 with reference TRBV16 and TRBJ2-7 gives the whole variable domain GEEVAQTPKHLVRGEGQKAKLYCAPIKGHSYVFWYQQVLKNEFKFLISFQNENVFDETGMPKERFSAKCLPNSPCSLEIQATKLEDSAVYFCASSLQGGYEQYFGPGTRLTVT.

The sample holds one count of this clone. This chain links TRBV11-3 with TRBJ2-2; D gene uncertain. The germline CDR1 and CDR2 sequences are SGHNT and YENEEA. Trimming cost V 6 bases and J 0 bases, with 11 bases left between them. The CDR3 has 15 residues. CDR3 DNA sequence: TGTGCCAGCAGTAGGAGCAGCACGAACACCGGGGAGCTGTTTTTT. Amino acids: CASSRSSTNTGELFF.

This clone was observed a few times. The chain joins TRBV28 to TRBJ1-2, with 11 bases identical to TRBD1. The CDR3 has 15 residues. Germline V gene sequence: CDR1 MDHEN, CDR2 SYDVKM. V trimming: 6 bases; J trimming: 4 bases; junction bases outside the gene matches: 7. The CDR3 loop reads CASRSGTGGVYGYTF. CDR3 bases: TGTGCCAGCAGATCCGGGACAGGGGGTGTCTATGGCTACACCTTC.

The rearrangement links TRBV6-2 or TRBV6-3 to TRBJ1-1; 8 bases agree with TRBD1. Germline CDR1 is MNHEY and CDR2 is SVGEGT. The CDR3 spans 16 residues. Trimming removed 2 bases from V and 4 bases from J; junction bases left unmatched: 9. DNA of the CDR3: TGTGCCAGCAGTTACGGGGCAGGGGGCGTCGGCACTGAAGCTTTCTTT. This translates into CASSYGAGGVGTEAFF.

CDR3 loop: CASSPVRGGSWDYGYTF. The CDR3 DNA reads as TGTGCCAGCAGCCCTGTACGGGGAGGATCGTGGGACTATGGCTACACCTTC. The chain uses TRBV7-9 and TRBJ1-2; D call uncertain. Germline-derived CDR1 and CDR2 are SEHNR and FQNEAQ (reference sequence). This CDR3 comprises 17 residues. V lost 5 bases and J lost 3, with 22 bases in between.

V is TRBV5-1 and J is TRBJ2-1, with 9 nucleotides matching TRBD2. Germline assignment: CDR1 SGHRS and CDR2 YFSETQ. The trim removed 5 bases at V and 4 bases at J, leaving 1 base unmatched. This CDR3 spans 13 amino acids. The CDR3 DNA is TGCGCCAGCAGACTAGCGGGTTACAATGAGCAGTTCTTC. Protein sequence: CASRLAGYNEQFF.

The chain links TRBV4-1 to TRBJ2-1, with D possibly being TRBD1 (5 bases). The germline gives CDR1 MGHRA, CDR2 YSYEKL. The CDR3 length is 14 residues. Trimming removed 2 bases from V and 6 bases from J, with 11 bases in between. DNA of the CDR3: TGCGCCAGCAGCCAACCTAGGGGTCGCAATGAGCAGTTCTTC. Translation gives CASSQPRGRNEQFF.

V is TRBV7-2 and J is TRBJ2-1; 8 nucleotides agree with TRBD1. This CDR3 region has 14 residues. Germline-derived CDR1 and CDR2 are SGHTA and FQGNSA. Trimming took 2 bases from V and 7 from J; bases not matched to a gene: 4. CDR3 DNA: TGTGCCAGCAGCTTATTGCGACAGGGGAATGAGCAGTTCTTC. This codes for CASSLLRQGNEQFF.

The chain links TRBV18 to TRBJ1-2; D remains ambiguous. Germline lookup yields CDR1 KGHSH and CDR2 LQKENI. This CDR3 is built from 13 residues. V lost 2 bases and J 3 bases, leaving 7 bases between the germline ends. CDR3 sequence: CASSPTGDYGYTF. The CDR3 bases are TGTGCCAGCTCACCAACGGGTGACTATGGCTACACCTTC.

V is TRBV6-5 and J is TRBJ1-1; no clear D. CDR3 length equals 15 residues. V was shortened by 0 bases and J by 8 bases, with 16 bases between the two germline ends. Germline V gene data show CDR1 as MNHEY and CDR2 as SVGAGI. The CDR3 DNA follows: TGTGCCAGCAGTTACTCGAGGCGATCCCCCACAGAAGCTTTCTTT. This gives the protein CASSYSRRSPTEAFF.

This CDR3 is CASSRLGGTGELFF. The CDR3 nucleotides are TGCGCCAGCAGCCGGCTCGGGGGAACCGGGGAGCTGTTTTTT. V and J are TRBV5-1 and TRBJ2-2; D might be TRBD2 (6 bases). This CDR3 region has 14 residues. Trimming shortened V by 4 bases and J by 5 bases, and 12 bases separated the two germline ends. CDR1 is SGHRS and CDR2 is YFSETQ in the germline V gene.

V gene TRBV29-1 combines with J gene TRBJ1-3, with no clear D. The germline V gene has CDR1 SQVTM and CDR2 ANQGSEA. The CDR3 is made up of 12 amino acids. Here the CDR3 DNA reads TGCAGTACCACGGGCTCTGGAAACACCATATATTTT. Translated: CSTTGSGNTIYF.

The V gene is TRBV5-6, the J gene TRBJ2-1; 7 bases map to TRBD1. The CDR3 has 16 amino acids. Losses at the gene ends were 4 bases for V and 4 bases for J; bases not matched to a gene: 11. CDR1 and CDR2 (germline): SGHDT, YYEEEE. The CDR3 sequence is CASSTETGPAYNEQFF. CDR3 DNA: TGTGCCAGCAGCACCGAGACAGGGCCAGCATACAATGAGCAGTTCTTC.

The V call is TRBV27, the J call TRBJ2-1; 10 bases map to TRBD2. CDR1 MNHEY and CDR2 SMNVEV come from the germline V gene (reference sequence). The junction had 2 bases not matched to a gene; V was cut back by 0 bases and J by 9 bases. CDR3 length: 14 amino acids. DNA of the CDR3: TGTGCCAGCAGTTTATCGGCTAGCGGGAGTGAGCAGTTCTTC. It yields the protein CASSLSASGSEQFF.

The J gene is TRBJ2-5, the V gene TRBV5-1; perhaps TRBD2 as D (6 bases). CDR1 and CDR2 from the germline V gene are SGHRS and YFSETQ. Trimming stripped 0 bases from V and 7 bases from J, with 16 bases between. This CDR3 has 15 residues. The CDR3 here is CASSLGPQGGGTQYF. The CDR3 region has the DNA TGCGCCAGCAGCTTGGGGCCCCAGGGAGGTGGGACCCAGTACTTC. The entire variable domain, with the rest obtained from reference TRBV5-1 and TRBJ2-5, is as follows: KAGVTQTPRYLIKTRGQQVTLSCSPISGHRSVSWYQQTPGQGLQFLFEYFSETQRNKGNFPGRFSGRQFSNSRSEMNVSTLELGDSALYLCASSLGPQGGGTQYFGPGTRLLVL.

This chain connects TRBV27 to TRBJ1-3, with TRBD1 as a possible D gene (6 bases). Trimming took 5 bases from V and 0 from J, leaving 11 bases between them. The CDR3 totals 15 residues. Germline lookup yields CDR1 MNHEY and CDR2 SMNVEV (reference sequence). CDR3 coding DNA: TGTGCCAGCAGTCCCTGGACAGCCTCTGGAAACACCATATATTTT. It is translated as CASSPWTASGNTIYF.

CDR3 protein: CASSVEPGKKAFF. CDR3 coding DNA: TGTGCCAGCAGCGTAGAGCCGGGGAAAAAAGCTTTCTTT. The chain uses TRBV9 and TRBJ1-1; D gene unclear. Trimming took off 0 bases at V and 9 bases at J, with 12 bases between the two ends. The CDR3 has 13 residues. Germline CDR1 SGDLS, CDR2 YYNGEE.

This clone occurred a few times. The V and J genes are TRBV6-2 or TRBV6-3 and TRBJ2-7, with D maybe TRBD1 (5 bases). V dropped 0 bases and J dropped 2 bases, with 11 bases sitting between them. This CDR3 region has 15 residues. CDR1 and CDR2 (germline): MNHEY, SVGEGT. The CDR3 DNA reads as TGTGCCAGCAGTTACTCGGTTCAGGGTACCTACGAGCAGTACTTC. It yields the protein CASSYSVQGTYEQYF.

This sequence joins TRBV5-1 and TRBJ2-1, with 11 bases fitting TRBD2. V gave up 5 bases and J gave up 8 bases; unmatched junction bases: 9. In germline, CDR1 is SGHRS, CDR2 YFSETQ. This CDR3 is built from 15 residues. The CDR3 nucleotides read TGCGCCAGCAGGTATGGACTAGCGGGTGCGGATGAGCAGTTCTTC. Translated: CASRYGLAGADEQFF. Complete variable domain (other parts from reference TRBV5-1 and TRBJ2-1): KAGVTQTPRYLIKTRGQQVTLSCSPISGHRSVSWYQQTPGQGLQFLFEYFSETQRNKGNFPGRFSGRQFSNSRSEMNVSTLELGDSALYLCASRYGLAGADEQFFGPGTRLTVL.

The gene calls are TRBV27 and TRBJ2-2, with no clear D. The CDR3 runs 13 residues. V shed 2 bases and J shed 8 bases, with 9 bases lying between them. Germline V gene lookup returns CDR1 MNHEY and CDR2 SMNVEV (reference sequence). CDR3 protein: CASSLNGPGELFF. Written as DNA, the CDR3 is TGTGCCAGCAGTTTAAACGGTCCAGGGGAGCTGTTTTTT.

This chain links TRBV27 with TRBJ1-5; D gene ambiguous. This CDR3 region has 14 residues. CDR1 and CDR2 from the germline V gene are MNHEY and SMNVEV (reference sequence). Trimming removed 1 base at V and 3 bases at J, with 7 bases between. CDR3 nucleotide sequence: TGTGCCAGCAGTTTATTAACAAACAATCAGCCCCAGCATTTT. Protein product: CASSLLTNNQPQHF.

There are a few counts of this clone. The V call is TRBV19, the J call TRBJ1-1; 10 bases line up with TRBD1. V shed 7 bases and J 0 bases; nucleotides not matched to a gene: 5. Germline V CDR1 and CDR2: LNHDA, SQIVND (reference sequence). This CDR3 is built from 15 residues. The CDR3 region is CASIGTGVMNTEAFF. The CDR3, as DNA: TGTGCCAGTATCGGGACAGGGGTTATGAACACTGAAGCTTTCTTT.

The V and J genes are TRBV7-2 and TRBJ2-2, with 11 nucleotides matching TRBD2. This CDR3 spans 16 amino acids. The germline CDR1 and CDR2 sequences are SGHTA and FQGNSA. Trimming at V came to 0 bases and at J to 4 bases, leaving 1 base not matched to a gene. The CDR3 DNA sequence: TGTGCCAGCAGCTTAGCACTAGCGGGGGCCACCGGGGAGCTGTTTTTT. It translates to CASSLALAGATGELFF.